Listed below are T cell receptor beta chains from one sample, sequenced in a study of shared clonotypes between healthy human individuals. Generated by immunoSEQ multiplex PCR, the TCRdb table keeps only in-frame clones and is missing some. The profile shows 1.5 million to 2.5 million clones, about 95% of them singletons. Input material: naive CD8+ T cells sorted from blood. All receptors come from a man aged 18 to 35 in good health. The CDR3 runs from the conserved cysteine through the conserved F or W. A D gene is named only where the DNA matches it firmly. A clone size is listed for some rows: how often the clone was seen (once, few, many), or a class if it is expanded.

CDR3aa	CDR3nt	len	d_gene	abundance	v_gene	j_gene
CASSQNSEGLGNTIYF	TGTGCCAGCAGCCAAAATTCCGAAGGGCTTGGAAACACCATATATTTT	16	-	-	TRBV14	TRBJ1-3
CASSEPRDVSWDTGELFF	TGTGCCAGCAGTGAACCCAGGGACGTTAGTTGGGACACCGGGGAGCTGTTTTTT	18	-	-	TRBV6-1	TRBJ2-2
CASSPGTGSYEQYF	TGCGCCAGCAGCCCCGGGACAGGGTCCTACGAGCAGTACTTC	14	TRBD1	-	TRBV4-3	TRBJ2-7
CASSLEGRKWGETQYF	TGTGCCAGCAGCTTAGAAGGGCGGAAGTGGGGGGAGACCCAGTACTTC	16	-	once	TRBV7-2	TRBJ2-5
CASSLGTGPYEQYF	TGTGCCAGCAGCTTAGGGACAGGGCCCTACGAGCAGTACTTC	14	TRBD1	-	TRBV7-8	TRBJ2-7
CAAGQPQHF	TGTGCCGCCGGGCAGCCCCAGCATTTT	9	-	-	TRBV6-5	TRBJ1-5
CASSHQTSGDSYEQYF	TGCGCCAGCAGCCACCAAACTAGCGGGGACTCCTACGAGCAGTACTTC	16	TRBD2	-	TRBV4-1	TRBJ2-7
CASSQGLQGSPYEQYF	TGCGCCAGCAGCCAAGGTCTACAGGGCTCCCCCTACGAGCAGTACTTC	16	-	once	TRBV4-1	TRBJ2-7
CASSRRIQETQYF	TGTGCCAGCAGCCGACGCATCCAAGAGACCCAGTACTTC	13	-	-	TRBV6-5	TRBJ2-5
CASRGTSETYEQYF	TGTGCCAGCAGAGGGACTAGCGAGACCTACGAGCAGTACTTC	14	TRBD2	once	TRBV2	TRBJ2-7
CASSYSPGPPETQYF	TGTGCCAGCAGTTACTCCCCAGGTCCTCCAGAGACCCAGTACTTC	15	-	-	TRBV6-5	TRBJ2-5
CASSEFQHYEQYF	TGTGCCAGCAGTGAATTCCAGCATTACGAGCAGTACTTC	13	-	-	TRBV6-1	TRBJ2-7
CASSPDRAELSVVNEQFF	TGTGCCAGCAGCCCAGACAGGGCCGAACTCAGCGTGGTGAATGAGCAGTTCTTC	18	TRBD1	-	TRBV7-2	TRBJ2-1
CASSLSISYEQYF	TGTGCCAGCAGCTTGTCGATCTCCTACGAGCAGTACTTC	13	-	-	TRBV5-6	TRBJ2-7
CASSLELAGRDEQFF	TGTGCCAGCAGCTTAGAACTAGCGGGAAGGGATGAGCAGTTCTTC	15	TRBD2	once	TRBV7-2	TRBJ2-1
CASSQERRDRSETQYF	TGTGCCAGCAGCCAAGAGAGGCGAGACAGAAGTGAGACCCAGTACTTC	16	-	-	TRBV4-2	TRBJ2-5
CASSIDDGGRPDWVVYEQFF	TGTGCCAGTAGTATAGATGATGGGGGCAGGCCGGATTGGGTTGTCTATGAGCAGTTCTTC	20	-	-	TRBV19	TRBJ2-1
CASSLTRDRGNQPQHF	TGTGCCAGCAGCTTGACCCGGGACAGGGGCAATCAGCCCCAGCATTTT	16	TRBD1	once	TRBV5-8	TRBJ1-5
CASSVHRDSYEQYF	TGCGCCAGCAGCGTCCATCGGGATAGCTACGAGCAGTACTTC	14	-	once	TRBV4-1	TRBJ2-7
CASSSEYSNQPQHF	TGTGCCAGCAGTTCCGAGTATAGCAATCAGCCCCAGCATTTT	14	-	-	TRBV28	TRBJ1-5
CAWSVGGGGFYEQYF	TGTGCCTGGAGTGTAGGCGGGGGGGGTTTCTACGAGCAGTACTTC	15	TRBD2	-	TRBV30	TRBJ2-7
CASSVRTYEQYF	TGTGCCAGCAGCGTTCGTACCTACGAGCAGTACTTC	12	-	-	TRBV7-9	TRBJ2-7
CASSQESTGGNEQYF	TGCGCCAGCAGCCAAGAAAGCACAGGGGGGAACGAGCAGTACTTC	15	TRBD1	-	TRBV4-3	TRBJ2-7
CASSFGALLSYEQYF	TGTGCCAGCAGTTTTGGAGCCTTACTCTCCTACGAGCAGTACTTC	15	-	-	TRBV28	TRBJ2-7
CASSLGGPYEQYF	TGTGCCAGCAGCTTAGGTGGCCCCTACGAGCAGTACTTC	13	-	-	TRBV7-6	TRBJ2-7
CASSYTGANQPQHF	TGTGCCAGCAGTTATACAGGGGCCAATCAGCCCCAGCATTTT	14	TRBD1	-	TRBV27	TRBJ1-5
CASSFGLNTEAFF	TGTGCCAGCAGCTTCGGATTGAACACTGAAGCTTTCTTT	13	-	-	TRBV5-6	TRBJ1-1
CASSLGSRTGELFF	TGTGCCAGCAGCCTCGGATCACGCACCGGGGAGCTGTTTTTT	14	-	-	TRBV7-8	TRBJ2-2
CASSLGGLAGVGDTQYF	TGTGCCAGCAGCTTAGGGGGACTAGCGGGAGTTGGAGATACGCAGTATTTT	17	TRBD2	-	TRBV7-9	TRBJ2-3
CASSTGTADTQYF	TGTGCCAGCAGCACTGGGACCGCAGATACGCAGTATTTT	13	-	-	TRBV13	TRBJ2-3
CASSPLSPGQDYNEQFF	TGTGCCAGCTCACCACTTTCCCCGGGACAGGACTACAATGAGCAGTTCTTC	17	TRBD1	once	TRBV18	TRBJ2-1
CASSPTGVQHEQYF	TGTGCCAGCAGTCCGACAGGGGTTCAACACGAGCAGTACTTC	14	TRBD1	-	TRBV6-1	TRBJ2-7
CASSLGGTGIYGYTF	TGTGCCAGCAGCTTAGGGGGGACAGGGATCTATGGCTACACCTTC	15	TRBD1	-	TRBV11-2	TRBJ1-2
CASSWGTSYEQYF	TGTGCCAGCAGTTGGGGCACCTCCTACGAGCAGTACTTC	13	-	-	TRBV6-5	TRBJ2-7
CASSSLTSGGDETQYF	TGTGCCAGCAGCTCCCTGACTAGCGGGGGGGATGAGACCCAGTACTTC	16	TRBD2	-	TRBV7-9	TRBJ2-5
CASSYSAGDSPLHF	TGTGCCAGCAGCTACTCGGCAGGGGATTCACCCCTCCACTTT	14	-	few	TRBV6-6	TRBJ1-6
CASSSGQGVIYEQYF	TGTGCCAGCAGCTCTGGACAGGGGGTTATCTACGAGCAGTACTTC	15	TRBD1	-	TRBV7-6	TRBJ2-7
CASSLQGWNYEQYF	TGTGCCAGCAGTTTACAGGGGTGGAATTACGAGCAGTACTTC	14	-	-	TRBV28	TRBJ2-7
CASSSNSGSEPANTGELFF	TGTGCCAGCAGCTCAAATAGCGGGAGTGAACCAGCGAACACCGGGGAGCTGTTTTTT	19	TRBD2	-	TRBV7-9	TRBJ2-2
CASSIDLEISEQYF	TGTGCCAGTAGTATAGACTTGGAGATCTCCGAGCAGTACTTC	14	-	few	TRBV19	TRBJ2-7
CASSSREATDTQYF	TGTGCCAGCAGTTCCCGGGAGGCCACAGATACGCAGTATTTT	14	TRBD2	-	TRBV27	TRBJ2-3
CASSSRLGPYEQYF	TGCGCCAGCAGCTCACGACTAGGCCCTTACGAGCAGTACTTC	14	-	once	TRBV5-1	TRBJ2-7
CASSQDAPGELFF	TGCGCCAGCAGCCAAGATGCCCCCGGGGAGCTGTTTTTT	13	-	-	TRBV4-3	TRBJ2-2
CAWSSQVEGGYEQYF	TGTGCCTGGAGTTCCCAAGTAGAAGGGGGCTACGAGCAGTACTTC	15	-	-	TRBV30	TRBJ2-7
CATSRDRASSGNTIYF	TGTGCCACCAGCAGAGACAGGGCCAGCTCTGGAAACACCATATATTTT	16	-	-	TRBV15	TRBJ1-3
CASSSGASTNEKLFF	TGTGCCAGCAGCTCCGGGGCCTCAACTAATGAAAAACTGTTTTTT	15	-	-	TRBV7-2	TRBJ1-4
CASSQDTETQYF	TGCGCCAGCAGCCAAGATACAGAGACCCAGTACTTC	12	-	once	TRBV4-3	TRBJ2-5
CASSRDRNQPQHF	TGTGCCAGCAGTAGGGACAGAAATCAGCCCCAGCATTTT	13	TRBD1	-	TRBV6-5	TRBJ1-5
CASSWGSTGGSGELFF	TGTGCCAGCAGTTGGGGATCGACAGGGGGATCCGGGGAGCTGTTTTTT	16	TRBD1	-	TRBV6-5	TRBJ2-2
CASSQEWQGRNYGYTF	TGCGCCAGCAGCCAAGAATGGCAGGGACGTAACTATGGCTACACCTTC	16	-	-	TRBV4-3	TRBJ1-2
CASSLRAGGGETQYF	TGTGCCAGCAGCCTCCGAGCGGGAGGAGGAGAGACCCAGTACTTC	15	TRBD2	-	TRBV11-2	TRBJ2-5
CASSLEGTYEQYF	TGTGCCAGCAGCTTAGAGGGCACCTACGAGCAGTACTTC	13	-	-	TRBV7-6	TRBJ2-7
CTSTAISSYEQYF	TGTACCAGCACCGCGATAAGCTCCTACGAGCAGTACTTC	13	-	-	TRBV28	TRBJ2-7
CASSQTASSGANVLTF	TGTGCCAGCAGCCAGACGGCGAGCTCTGGGGCCAACGTCCTGACTTTC	16	-	once	TRBV7-9	TRBJ2-6
CAWSVRRQATTYEQYF	TGTGCCTGGAGTGTACGGCGACAGGCAACAACCTACGAGCAGTACTTC	16	-	-	TRBV30	TRBJ2-7
CASSSGLAGIDTQYF	TGTGCCAGCAGCTCGGGACTAGCGGGGATAGATACGCAGTATTTT	15	TRBD2	-	TRBV5-8	TRBJ2-3
CASGLVVRVRNEQFF	TGTGCTAGTGGTTTGGTAGTCAGGGTGCGCAATGAGCAGTTCTTC	15	-	-	TRBV12-5	TRBJ2-1
CASSIGDSNQPQHF	TGTGCCAGCAGTATAGGGGACAGCAATCAGCCCCAGCATTTT	14	-	-	TRBV27	TRBJ1-5
CASQDFQGVGEQYF	TGCGCCAGCCAAGATTTTCAGGGGGTAGGCGAGCAGTACTTC	14	TRBD1	once	TRBV5-1	TRBJ2-7